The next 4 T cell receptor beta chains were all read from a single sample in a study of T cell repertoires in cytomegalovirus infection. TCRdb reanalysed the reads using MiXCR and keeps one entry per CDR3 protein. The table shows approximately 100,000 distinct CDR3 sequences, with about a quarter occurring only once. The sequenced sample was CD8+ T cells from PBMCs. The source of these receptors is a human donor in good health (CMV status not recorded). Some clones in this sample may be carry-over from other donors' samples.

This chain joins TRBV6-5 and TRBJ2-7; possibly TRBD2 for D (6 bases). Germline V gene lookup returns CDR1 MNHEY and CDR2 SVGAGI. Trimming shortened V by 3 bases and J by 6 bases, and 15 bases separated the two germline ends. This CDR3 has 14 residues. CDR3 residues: CASSYGWEAGEQYF. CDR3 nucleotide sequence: TGTGCCAGCAGTTATGGGTGGGAGGCGGGCGAGCAGTACTTC.

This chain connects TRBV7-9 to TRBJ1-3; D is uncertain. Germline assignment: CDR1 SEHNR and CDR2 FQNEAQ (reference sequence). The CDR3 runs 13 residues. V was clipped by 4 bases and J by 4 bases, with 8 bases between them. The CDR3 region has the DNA TGTGCCAGCAGCTCCACTACGGGAAACACCATATATTTT. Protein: CASSSTTGNTIYF.

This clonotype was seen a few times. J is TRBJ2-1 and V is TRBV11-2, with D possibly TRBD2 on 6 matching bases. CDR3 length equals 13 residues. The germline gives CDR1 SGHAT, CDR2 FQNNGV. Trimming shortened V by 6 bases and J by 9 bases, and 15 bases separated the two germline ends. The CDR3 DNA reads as TGTGCCAGCAGGAGAGGCCTAGCGAGTGAGCAGTTCTTC. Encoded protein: CASRRGLASEQFF.

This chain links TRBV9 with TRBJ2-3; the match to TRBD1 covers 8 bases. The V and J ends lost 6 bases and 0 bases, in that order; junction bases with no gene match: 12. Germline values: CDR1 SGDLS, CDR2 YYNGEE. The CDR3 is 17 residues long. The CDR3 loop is CASTSGGGFASTDTQYF. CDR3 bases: TGTGCCAGCACTTCAGGGGGCGGGTTTGCTAGCACAGATACGCAGTATTTT.